The 18 T cell receptor beta chains given below trace back to one sample, sequenced in a study of cytomegalovirus exposure and HLA in healthy donors (dated by TCRdb to the late 2010s). Libraries were constructed by the immunoSEQ multiplex PCR assay. For the multiplex PCR, a mixture combining 60 forward primers for TCR Vbeta segments and 13 reverse primers for TCR Jbeta segments was used. TCRdb limited this immuneACCESS table to in-frame rearrangements with V and J called. A share of clones is missing; checked studies link under half to unresolved V genes, and the rest is unexplained. The sample includes about 100,000 clones, with 70% observed a single time. The ten largest make up roughly 11% of the sample. The sample was PBMCs. The receptors originated from a man in his forties in good health and CMV-seropositive.

The chain recombines TRBV7-8 with TRBJ1-1, with 7 bases that match TRBD1. Germline V gene data show CDR1 as SGHVS and CDR2 as FQNEAQ. The CDR3 is 15 residues long. With 0 bases clipped from V and 1 base from J, the junction kept 2 bases outside the gene matches. The CDR3 DNA reads as TGTGCCAGCAGCTTAGCAGGGGGCTGGAACACTGAAGCTTTCTTT. Translated: CASSLAGGWNTEAFF.

This chain links TRBV7-2 with TRBJ2-7; the match to TRBD2 covers 8 bases. The trim removed 0 bases at V and 5 bases at J, leaving 9 bases unmatched. The CDR3 contains 16 residues. Germline CDR1 and CDR2: SGHTA and FQGNSA. The CDR3 spells CASSLAIAGGSDEQYF. The CDR3 DNA reads TGTGCCAGCAGCTTAGCAATTGCGGGAGGAAGCGACGAGCAGTACTTC.

In DNA, the CDR3 is TGTGCCAGCAGGGCGACTAGCTTCTACAATGAGCAGTTCTTC. It is translated as CASRATSFYNEQFF. V gene TRBV6-6 combines with J gene TRBJ2-1; the match to TRBD2 covers 7 bases. CDR1 and CDR2 from the germline V gene are MNHNY and SVGAGI (reference sequence). Germline trimming cut 6 bases from V and 3 bases from J; bases unmatched to any gene: 5. The length of the CDR3 is 14 residues.

The chain joins TRBV5-1 to TRBJ2-2, with D maybe TRBD2 (6 bases). This CDR3 has 14 amino acids. Trimming cost V 4 bases and J 5 bases, with 12 bases left between them. CDR1 and CDR2 (germline): SGHRS, YFSETQ. The CDR3 here is CASSPGDLTGELFF. CDR3 nucleotide sequence: TGCGCCAGCAGCCCGGGGGACTTGACCGGGGAGCTGTTTTTT. Full variable domain (outside the CDR3, taken from reference TRBV5-1 and TRBJ2-2): KAGVTQTPRYLIKTRGQQVTLSCSPISGHRSVSWYQQTPGQGLQFLFEYFSETQRNKGNFPGRFSGRQFSNSRSEMNVSTLELGDSALYLCASSPGDLTGELFFGEGSRLTVL.

This clone was detected only a few times. This chain links TRBV2 with TRBJ1-2; 8 nucleotides match TRBD1. CDR3 length: 14 amino acids. The V and J ends lost 7 bases and 3 bases, in that order; junction bases with no gene match: 7. In germline, CDR1 is SNHLY, CDR2 FYNNEI. In nucleotides, the CDR3 is TGTGCCAGCACCACGGACAGGGCTGACTATGGCTACACCTTC. As protein: CASTTDRADYGYTF.

V gene TRBV7-9 combines with J gene TRBJ2-7, with 9 bases aligning to TRBD2. The V gene's germline CDR1 is SEHNR and CDR2 FQNEAQ (reference sequence). The ends lost 5 bases at V and 2 bases at J; junction bases unmatched: 7. The CDR3 consists of 15 residues. The CDR3 DNA is TGTGCCAGCAGCGATCAGACTAGCGGTGCCTACGAGCAGTACTTC. Translation: CASSDQTSGAYEQYF.

The CDR3 region has the DNA TGTGCCAGCAGCCCCACACTAGCGGGGAACAATGAGCAGTTCTTC. This gives the protein CASSPTLAGNNEQFF. The chain joins TRBV7-3 to TRBJ2-1; 10 positions agree with TRBD2. The CDR3 is made up of 15 amino acids. V trimming: 5 bases; J trimming: 5 bases; junction bases outside the gene matches: 6. The germline V gene has CDR1 SGHTA and CDR2 FQGTGA.

In its sample, this clone was seen once. The V call is TRBV6-5, the J call TRBJ2-7; 9 positions match TRBD1. Germline V gene data show CDR1 as MNHEY and CDR2 as SVGAGI. The V segment lost 2 bases and the J segment 2 bases; nucleotides outside the gene matches: 4. This CDR3 comprises 15 residues. CDR3 DNA: TGTGCCAGCAGTTACACCGGGACAGGGACCTACGAGCAGTACTTC. The encoded protein is CASSYTGTGTYEQYF.

The genes are TRBV11-1 and TRBJ1-1; 7 positions agree with TRBD1. Germline V lookup: CDR1 SGHAT, CDR2 FQDESV (reference sequence). Losses at the gene ends were 5 bases for V and 5 bases for J; bases not matched to a gene: 8. There are 14 residues in the CDR3. CDR3 loop: CASSPPGQPTEAFF. Here the CDR3 DNA reads TGTGCCAGCAGCCCCCCGGGACAGCCTACTGAAGCTTTCTTT.

The CDR3 DNA reads TGTGCCAGTAGTAGGAGAGGCTCAGCGGGAGGGAAAGATACGCAGTATTTT. The encoded protein is CASSRRGSAGGKDTQYF. The genes are TRBV19 and TRBJ2-3; 10 positions match TRBD2. The germline V gene has CDR1 LNHDA and CDR2 SQIVND (reference sequence). The CDR3 is 17 residues long. V was clipped by 4 bases and J by 5 bases; unmatched bases: 12. Supplemented by reference TRBV19 and TRBJ2-3, the full variable domain reads DGGITQSPKYLFRKEGQNVTLSCEQNLNHDAMYWYRQDPGQGLRLIYYSQIVNDFQKGDIAEGYSVSREKKESFPLTVTSAQKNPTAFYLCASSRRGSAGGKDTQYFGPGTRLTVL.

This chain joins TRBV9 and TRBJ2-1; 8 positions match TRBD2. This CDR3 spans 16 amino acids. Germline V lookup: CDR1 SGDLS, CDR2 YYNGEE. V gave up 3 bases and J gave up 3 bases; unmatched junction bases: 8. CDR3 DNA: TGTGCCAGCAGCGAAAGCGGGAGCGTCCTCTACAATGAGCAGTTCTTC. Translating it yields CASSESGSVLYNEQFF.

The V call is TRBV28, the J call TRBJ1-2, with D unresolved. CDR1 and CDR2 from the germline V gene are MDHEN and SYDVKM. The ends were cut back, 3 bases at V and 8 bases at J, with 10 bases in the middle. The CDR3 is made up of 12 amino acids. The CDR3 sequence: CASSFSRWGYTF. Here the CDR3 DNA reads TGTGCCAGCAGTTTTTCGCGGTGGGGCTACACCTTC.

This clone was seen only a few times. The chain recombines TRBV7-2 with TRBJ2-1; 9 nucleotides agree with TRBD2. V dropped 5 bases and J dropped 4; count of bases not matched to a gene: 9. CDR1 and CDR2 (germline): SGHTA, FQGNSA. This CDR3 region has 16 residues. The CDR3 protein is CASSQSTSGSYNEQFF. The CDR3 DNA reads as TGTGCCAGCAGCCAGTCTACTAGCGGGTCGTACAATGAGCAGTTCTTC. Complete variable domain (other parts from reference TRBV7-2 and TRBJ2-1): GAGVSQSPSNKVTEKGKDVELRCDPISGHTALYWYRQSLGQGLEFLIYFQGNSAPDKSGLPSDRFSAERTGGSVSTLTIQRTQQEDSAVYLCASSQSTSGSYNEQFFGPGTRLTVL.

This chain links TRBV30 with TRBJ1-2; D possibly corresponds to TRBD1 (6 bases). Germline V gene lookup returns CDR1 GTSNPN and CDR2 SVGIG (reference sequence). The CDR3 is 14 amino acids. Trimming took off 1 base at V and 8 bases at J, with 17 bases between the two ends. The CDR3 protein is CAWSDQGFNRGYTF. The CDR3 DNA reads as TGTGCCTGGAGTGATCAGGGGTTCAACAGAGGCTACACCTTC.

In this sample, this clone turned up a few times. The rearrangement joins TRBV28 to TRBJ1-2; TRBD1 aligns across 10 bases. The CDR3 is 14 residues long. The V gene end was trimmed by 6 bases and the J gene end by 3 bases; junction bases not matched to a gene: 4. In germline, CDR1 is MDHEN, CDR2 SYDVKM. CDR3 in amino acids: CASRETGGDYGYTF. The CDR3 DNA follows: TGTGCCAGCAGAGAGACAGGGGGCGACTATGGCTACACCTTC.

Written as DNA, the CDR3 is TGTGCCAGCAGCTTGGAGGCAGGGAATTTGGACGAGCAGTACTTC. This translates into CASSLEAGNLDEQYF. This chain joins TRBV5-4 and TRBJ2-7; possibly TRBD1 for D (5 bases). V was cut by 0 bases and J by 5 bases, with 15 bases left in between. Germline CDR1 and CDR2: SGHNT and YYREEE (reference sequence). The CDR3 extends over 15 amino acids.

CDR3 DNA sequence: TGTGCCAGCAGTTTAGGGCTCGACACCGGGGAGCTGTTTTTT. It encodes CASSLGLDTGELFF. The chain couples TRBV28 to TRBJ2-2; D is unresolved. In germline, CDR1 is MDHEN, CDR2 SYDVKM. The CDR3 extends over 14 amino acids. Between the trimmed V and J ends, which lost 2 bases and 3 bases, there was a span of 7 bases.

This clone was counted between two and nine times. The genes are TRBV6-5 and TRBJ2-3; TRBD2 agrees at 8 bases. V trimming: 8 bases; J trimming: 4 bases; junction bases outside the gene matches: 5. Germline V gives CDR1 MNHEY, CDR2 SVGAGI. The CDR3 loop spans 13 amino acids. In nucleotides, the CDR3 is TGTGCCAGCCGGTCTAGCGGGCCAGATACGCAGTATTTT. As protein: CASRSSGPDTQYF.